The entry that follows covers one TCR beta chain sequence. Its binding antigen is unknown. No much larger clone is present one base from it, and per-base qualities are unavailable. At study entry, adolescents were screened for latent tuberculosis infection using a tuberculin skin test and the QuantiFERON-TB GOLD In-Tube IGRA. Immunosequencing was performed on unsorted cryopreserved PBMC and covered approximately 110,000 T cells per clinical donor on average. Eleven high schools in the Worcester region of the Western Cape, South Africa, served as enrollment sites for adolescents aged 12 to 18 years. Ten M. tuberculosis-infected and approximately ten uninfected adolescents were selected with matching for age and sex. PBMC from adolescents were isolated by density centrifugation from freshly drawn heparinized blood and were then cryopreserved. The CDR3, cysteine through phenylalanine, is 14 amino acids long. Solely the CDR3 DNA is kept, with 42 bases framed from the first base. Trimming costs V 6 bases and J 4 bases, and their ends lie 13 bases apart.

These data belong to a study of T cells in tuberculosis (dated by TCRdb to about 2018). Broadly, across the study: In the study, CD1B tetramers and high-throughput TCR immunosequencing were combined to characterize T cells specific for the mycobacterial lipid antigen glucose monomycolate (GMM). With ten people per group, a South African clinical cohort compared IGRA-negative adolescents, IGRA-positive adolescents with latent tuberculosis, and adults with active tuberculosis.

TCR libraries were generated with the immunoSEQ multiplex PCR assay, using TCR-beta and/or TCR-alpha/delta assays for each sample. The Illumina high-throughput platform was used to sequence the amplified TCR libraries. In the source study's methods: Clustering and dimensionality reduction relied on pairwise TCRdist distances among GMM-specific receptors from T cells that were either sorted ex vivo or expanded in vitro. The score assigned to each clinical repertoire was mean NN-distance, meaning the average TCRdist to the nearest 10% of tetramer-positive reference sequences. To compute GEM TCR motif frequency, the fraction of unique TCRs matching known GEM sequences by V/J usage and CDR3 length was calculated. Active tuberculosis was classified by linear discriminant analysis with leave-one-out cross-validation, implemented in scikit-learn. The source is immuneACCESS, and TCRdb retained only in-frame sequences with V and J called. Part of the clones is not carried over; for the studies checked, unresolved V genes explain less than half of this, and the remainder is unexplained. The V and J calls and clone size are taken from that table; D and trimming were inferred from the DNA. The sample profile shows over 40,000 clones; roughly 95% of them were found once. Around 7% of the sample is in the top ten clones.

Here is what the overall study found, with its caveats: The smaller NN-distances were partly driven by shorter CDR3-alpha lengths in active tuberculosis patients, and the difference for TCR-beta did not reach statistical significance. Compared with IGRA-negative controls, TCR-alpha repertoires from active tuberculosis had smaller mean NN-distances to GMM-specific TCRs, which suggests clonal expansion of these TCRs. An accuracy of 87% (AUROC approximately 0.91) was reached by a classifier using the diverse GMM-specific repertoire, compared with approximately 70% accuracy when GEM motif frequencies were used. Clinical samples were selected based on which cryopreserved specimens were available, and the active tuberculosis cases were adults whereas the controls were adolescents.

Input material: PBMCs. The chain joins TRBV23-1 to TRBJ1-5; the D gene remains uncertain. TRBV23-1 is known as an ORF, though its function is uncertain. The receptor was isolated from a donor aged 10 to 29 with latent tuberculosis or without tuberculosis infection. The DNA sequence reads TGCGCCAGCAGAGACGTTCGAGGGAATCAGCCCCAGCATTTT. This yields the protein CASRDVRGNQPQHF.